Below, 9 T cell receptor beta chains from the same sample are listed, as sequenced in a study of T cell repertoires in cytomegalovirus infection. TCRdb reprocessed the reads via MiXCR and lists one record per CDR3 protein. This repertoire shows roughly 920,000 distinct CDR3 sequences, approximately 31% found once; its top ten account for around 15%. The antigens for these receptors are not known. The sequencing here drew on cultured CD8+ T cells from PBMCs, taken from culture after CMV antigen stimulation. Receptor source: a human donor in good health (CMV status not recorded). Some clones in this sample may be carry-over from other donors' samples.

The chain joins TRBV4-1 to TRBJ2-3; either TRBD1 or TRBD2 may fit D (5 bases each). Germline CDR1 reads MGHRA; CDR2 reads YSYEKL. This CDR3 is built from 15 residues. The V gene lost 4 bases and the J gene lost 3 bases, with 14 bases spanning the gap. CDR3 in amino acids: CASSREGRVTDTQYF. CDR3 DNA sequence: TGCGCCAGCAGCCGAGAGGGGCGAGTGACAGATACGCAGTATTTT.

This clonotype occurred a few times. The CDR3: CASSLRLAGAQETQYF. Here the CDR3 DNA reads TGTGCCAGCAGTTTACGGCTAGCGGGGGCCCAAGAGACCCAGTACTTC. The chain couples TRBV12-3 or TRBV12-4 to TRBJ2-5, with 10 nucleotides matching TRBD2. The CDR3 is 16 residues long. Trimming removed 2 bases from V and 1 base from J; junction bases left unmatched: 4.

The J gene is TRBJ2-1, the V gene TRBV25-1; D is perhaps TRBD1 (6 bases). The V end was cut by 4 bases, the J end by 7 bases, with 17 bases between. There are 15 residues in the CDR3. The germline CDR1 and CDR2 sequences are MGHDK and SYGVNS. CDR3 coding DNA: TGTGCCAGCAGTGTCAAAGGGGGACGACTAAATGAGCAGTTCTTC. Translating it yields CASSVKGGRLNEQFF.

The table lists this clonotype with a few counts. The chain uses TRBV11-2 and TRBJ2-5; D unresolved. This CDR3 comprises 17 residues. Germline loops: CDR1 SGHAT, CDR2 FQNNGV. The germline V and J ends were trimmed by 2 bases and 0 bases, with 16 bases remaining between them. The CDR3 reads CASSLWSQHTYQETQYF. In DNA, the CDR3 is TGTGCCAGCAGCTTATGGTCGCAGCACACGTACCAAGAGACCCAGTACTTC.

Turning to this clonotype: Mismatch with germline at one junction end may stem from a read error. The rearrangement joins TRBV7-8 to TRBJ1-1, with 7 bases fitting TRBD1. Looked up from germline, CDR1 is SGHVS and CDR2 is FQNEAQ. The length of the CDR3 is 14 residues. The CDR3 loop is CVSSSSNRGWKTFF. For the CDR3, the DNA is TGTGTCAGCAGCTCCTCCAACAGGGGATGGAAAACTTTCTTT.

The chain couples TRBV7-9 to TRBJ1-5; TRBD1 might be the D (6 bases). Germline CDR1 SEHNR, CDR2 FQNEAQ (reference sequence). The CDR3 runs 14 residues. With 6 bases removed from V and 5 bases from J, the gap between germline ends came to 14 bases. The CDR3 sequence is CASSTGNWDQPQHF. CDR3 DNA: TGTGCCAGCAGTACAGGGAATTGGGATCAGCCCCAGCATTTT.

The rearrangement links TRBV2 to TRBJ2-5, with 10 nucleotides matching TRBD2. Germline CDR1 and CDR2: SNHLY and FYNNEI. This CDR3 region has 15 residues. Germline trimming cut 6 bases from V and 2 bases from J; bases unmatched to any gene: 6. CDR3 region: CASRTLAGVQETQYF. The DNA of the CDR3 is TGTGCCAGCAGGACCCTAGCGGGGGTTCAAGAGACCCAGTACTTC.

This clonotype was seen a handful of times. J is TRBJ1-6 and V is TRBV7-9; tentatively, D is TRBD1 (6 bases). Trimming removed 1 base at V and 6 bases at J, with 13 bases between. CDR1 is SEHNR, CDR2 FQNEAQ, per germline (reference sequence). The CDR3 length is 16 residues. In DNA, the CDR3 is TGTGCCAGCAGCTTAGGAGGTGGAGGGGGTAATTCACCCCTCCACTTT. Its protein is CASSLGGGGGNSPLHF.

This clonotype was detected ten times or more. This chain links TRBV7-8 with TRBJ2-3, with 8 bases fitting TRBD2. With 3 bases clipped from V and 3 bases from J, the junction kept 5 bases outside the gene matches. The CDR3 spans 15 residues. CDR1 and CDR2 from the germline V gene are SGHVS and FQNEAQ. DNA of the CDR3: TGTGCCAGCAGCTTTTATCGCGGGGGGACAGATACGCAGTATTTT. As protein: CASSFYRGGTDTQYF.